This T cell receptor beta chain was documented in a study of tumor and adjacent non-tumor tissue in lung cancer. For the study at large: Stage I to III disease affected about nine men and roughly 5 women aged about 31 to 85. Samples averaged roughly 4.2 million productive TCRbeta reads each.

The CDR3 consists of 15 residues. CDR1 SGHNT and CDR2 YYREEE come from the germline V gene (reference sequence). The V end lost 3 bases, the J end lost 4 bases, and 17 bases lay between the germline ends. This sample's RNA came from whole unsorted tissue. The normal lung tissue was taken more than 3 cm from the tumor edge. Chemotherapy-naive patients with new lung cancer underwent thoracic surgery in China, August–late 2014. Concerning this clonotype: Antigen: not known.

A modified ARM-PCR protocol with three rounds of nested PCR amplified TCRbeta. TCRdb reprocessed the multiplex PCR reads via MiXCR and lists one record per CDR3 protein. The sample lists some 100,000 distinct CDR3 sequences; roughly two thirds were seen once. Findings of the study overall: Shorter survival was associated with higher TCR diversity in tumors.

Sequenced input: distant non-tumor lung tissue. The chain joins TRBV5-4 to TRBJ2-7; D is possibly TRBD2 (5 bases). The TCR was taken from a man in his 60s with non-small cell lung cancer. The CDR3 DNA follows: TGTGCCAGCAGCTCGGAGGAAGCTGGATATTACGAGCAGTACTTC. Its translation is CASSSEEAGYYEQYF.